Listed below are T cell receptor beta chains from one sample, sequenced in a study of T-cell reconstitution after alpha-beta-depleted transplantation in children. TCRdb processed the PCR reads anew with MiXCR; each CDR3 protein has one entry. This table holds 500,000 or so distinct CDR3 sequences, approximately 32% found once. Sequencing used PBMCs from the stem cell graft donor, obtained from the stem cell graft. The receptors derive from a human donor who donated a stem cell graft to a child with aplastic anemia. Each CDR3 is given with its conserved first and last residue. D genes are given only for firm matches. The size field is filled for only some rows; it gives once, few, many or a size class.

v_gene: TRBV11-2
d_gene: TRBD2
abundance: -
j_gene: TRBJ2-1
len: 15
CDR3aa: CASSLGLAGVYEQFF
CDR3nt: TGTGCCAGCAGCTTGGGACTAGCGGGAGTCTATGAGCAGTTCTTC

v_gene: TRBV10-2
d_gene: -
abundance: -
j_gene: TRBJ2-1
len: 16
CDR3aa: CASSESNAYSYNEQFF
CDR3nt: TGCGCCAGCAGTGAGTCGAACGCCTACTCCTACAATGAGCAGTTCTTC

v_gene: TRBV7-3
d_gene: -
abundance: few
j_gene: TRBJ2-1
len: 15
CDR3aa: CASSASQSSYNEQFF
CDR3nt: TGTGCCAGCAGCGCTTCCCAGAGCTCCTACAATGAGCAGTTCTTC

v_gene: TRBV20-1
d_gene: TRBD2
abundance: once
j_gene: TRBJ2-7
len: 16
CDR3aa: CSASPKTSGRGYEQYF
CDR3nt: TGCAGTGCTAGTCCGAAGACTAGCGGGAGGGGCTACGAGCAGTACTTC

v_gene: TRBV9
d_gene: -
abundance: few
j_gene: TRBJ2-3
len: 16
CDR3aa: CASSVATRAGTDTQYF
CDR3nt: TGTGCCAGCAGCGTAGCTACGAGGGCCGGCACAGATACGCAGTATTTT

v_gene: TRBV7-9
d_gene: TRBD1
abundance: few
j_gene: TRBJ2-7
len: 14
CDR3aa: CASSLAGQGREQYF
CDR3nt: TGTGCCAGCAGCTTAGCGGGACAGGGCCGCGAGCAGTACTTC

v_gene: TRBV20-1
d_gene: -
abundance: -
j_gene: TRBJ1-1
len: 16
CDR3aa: CSARAVRQNMNTEAFF
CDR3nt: TGCAGTGCTAGAGCTGTGAGACAGAACATGAACACTGAAGCTTTCTTT

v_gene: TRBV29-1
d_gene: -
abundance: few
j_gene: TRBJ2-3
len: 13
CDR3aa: CSVHVRSTDTQYF
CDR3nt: TGCAGCGTTCACGTGAGGAGCACAGATACGCAGTATTTT

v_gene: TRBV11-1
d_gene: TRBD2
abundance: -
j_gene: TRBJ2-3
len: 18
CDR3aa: CASSLAAPSGASTDTQYF
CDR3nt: TGTGCCAGCAGCTTAGCGGCGCCTAGCGGAGCCTCCACAGATACGCAGTATTTT

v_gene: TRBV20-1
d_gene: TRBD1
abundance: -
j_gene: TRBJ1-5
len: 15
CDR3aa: CREGGGLNTGQPQHF
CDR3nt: TGCAGGGAAGGAGGGGGCCTTAATACTGGTCAGCCCCAGCATTTT

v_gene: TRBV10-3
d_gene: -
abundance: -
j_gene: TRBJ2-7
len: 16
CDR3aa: CAISEPPRLGSYEQYF
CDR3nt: TGTGCCATCAGTGAGCCTCCAAGGTTAGGGTCCTACGAGCAGTACTTC

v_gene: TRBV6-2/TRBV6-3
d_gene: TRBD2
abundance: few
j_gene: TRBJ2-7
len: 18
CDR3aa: CASSYGLAGTPSGYEQYF
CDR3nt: TGTGCCAGCAGTTACGGACTAGCGGGCACACCGTCAGGCTACGAGCAGTACTTC

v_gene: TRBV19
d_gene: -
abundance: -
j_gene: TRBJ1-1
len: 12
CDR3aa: CASSSWSQQPFF
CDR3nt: TGTGCCAGTAGTAGCTGGTCACAGCAACCTTTCTTT

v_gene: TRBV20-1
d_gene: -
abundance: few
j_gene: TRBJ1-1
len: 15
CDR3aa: CSARDSSGWYTEAFF
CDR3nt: TGCAGTGCTAGAGATTCGTCAGGGTGGTACACTGAAGCTTTCTTT

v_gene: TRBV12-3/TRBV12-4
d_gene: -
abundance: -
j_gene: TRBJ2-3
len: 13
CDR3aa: CASSFPKVDTQYF
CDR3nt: TGTGCCAGCAGTTTCCCTAAAGTAGATACGCAGTATTTT

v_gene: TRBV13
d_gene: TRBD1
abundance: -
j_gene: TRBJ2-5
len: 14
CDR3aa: CASSLGQGQGVQYF
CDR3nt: TGTGCCAGCAGCTTGGGGCAGGGACAGGGTGTCCAGTACTTC

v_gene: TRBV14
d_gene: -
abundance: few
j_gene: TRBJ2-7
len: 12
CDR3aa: CASSQRGTLLYF
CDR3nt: TGTGCCAGCAGCCAAAGGGGGACCCTGCTATACTTC

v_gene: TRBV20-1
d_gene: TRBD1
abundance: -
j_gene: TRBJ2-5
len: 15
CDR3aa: CSARPIGTGKETQYF
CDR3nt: TGCAGTGCTAGACCTATCGGGACAGGGAAGGAGACCCAGTACTTC

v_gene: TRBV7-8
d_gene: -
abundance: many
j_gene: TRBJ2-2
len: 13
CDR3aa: CASSYSNTGELFF
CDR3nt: TGTGCCAGCAGCTACTCAAACACCGGGGAGCTGTTTTTT

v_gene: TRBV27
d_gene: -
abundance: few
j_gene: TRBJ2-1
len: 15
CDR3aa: CASSWDGRGANEQFF
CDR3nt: TGTGCCAGCAGTTGGGACGGAAGAGGGGCCAATGAGCAGTTCTTC

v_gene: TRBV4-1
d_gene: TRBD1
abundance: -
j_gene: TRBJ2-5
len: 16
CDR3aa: CASSQGGTGGQETQYF
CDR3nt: TGCGCCAGCAGCCAAGGGGGGACAGGGGGCCAAGAGACCCAGTACTTC

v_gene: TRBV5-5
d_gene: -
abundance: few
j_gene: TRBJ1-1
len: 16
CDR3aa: CASSPAPGQGVTEAFF
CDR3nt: TGTGCCAGCAGCCCTGCGCCGGGGCAGGGCGTCACTGAAGCTTTCTTT

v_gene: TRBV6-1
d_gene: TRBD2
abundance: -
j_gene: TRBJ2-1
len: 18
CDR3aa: CASRAGLAGPNSYNEQFF
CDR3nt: TGTGCCAGCAGAGCGGGACTAGCGGGACCCAACTCCTACAATGAGCAGTTCTTC

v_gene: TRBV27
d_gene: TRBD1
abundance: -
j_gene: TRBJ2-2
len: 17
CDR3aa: CASTQFVGQTNTGELFF
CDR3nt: TGTGCCAGCACCCAATTTGTGGGACAGACGAACACCGGGGAGCTGTTTTTT

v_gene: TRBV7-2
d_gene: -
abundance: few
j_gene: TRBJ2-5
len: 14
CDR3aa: CASSFRGAGETQYF
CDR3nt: TGTGCCAGCAGCTTCCGGGGGGCCGGGGAGACCCAGTACTTC

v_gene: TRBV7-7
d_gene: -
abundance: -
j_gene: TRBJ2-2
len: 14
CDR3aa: CASTLAPNTGELFF
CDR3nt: TGTGCCAGCACTCTAGCGCCGAACACCGGGGAGCTGTTTTTT

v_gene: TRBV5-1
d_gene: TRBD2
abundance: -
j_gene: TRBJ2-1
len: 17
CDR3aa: CASSLGLAGISYNEQFF
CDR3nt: TGCGCCAGCAGCTTGGGACTAGCGGGCATCTCCTACAATGAGCAGTTCTTC

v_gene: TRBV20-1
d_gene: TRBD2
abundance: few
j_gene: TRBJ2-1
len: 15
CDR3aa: CSARVLAGPYNEQFF
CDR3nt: TGCAGTGCTAGAGTGCTAGCGGGGCCCTACAATGAGCAGTTCTTC

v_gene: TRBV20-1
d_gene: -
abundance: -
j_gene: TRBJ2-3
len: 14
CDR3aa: CSAVEQGSSVTQYF
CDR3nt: TGCAGTGCTGTCGAGCAGGGGTCGTCGGTTACGCAGTATTTT

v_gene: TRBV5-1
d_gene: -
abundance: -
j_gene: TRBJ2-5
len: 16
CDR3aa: CASSSVAAGNQETQYF
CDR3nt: TGCGCCAGCAGCAGTGTAGCGGCAGGGAATCAAGAGACCCAGTACTTC

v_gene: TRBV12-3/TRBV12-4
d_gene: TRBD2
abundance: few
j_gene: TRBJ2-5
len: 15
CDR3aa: CASTSSGRGQETQYF
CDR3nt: TGTGCCAGCACCTCTAGCGGGAGAGGTCAAGAGACCCAGTACTTC

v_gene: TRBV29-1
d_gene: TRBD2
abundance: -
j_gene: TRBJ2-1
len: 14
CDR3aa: CSVAPSGMHNEQFF
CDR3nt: TGCAGCGTTGCACCTAGCGGGATGCACAATGAGCAGTTCTTC

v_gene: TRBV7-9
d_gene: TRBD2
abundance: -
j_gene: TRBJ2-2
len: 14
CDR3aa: CASSPTSGAGELFF
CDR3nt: TGTGCCAGCAGCCCCACTAGCGGGGCCGGGGAGCTGTTTTTT

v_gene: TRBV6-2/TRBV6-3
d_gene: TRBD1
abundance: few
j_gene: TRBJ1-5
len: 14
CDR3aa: CASSGTGGWQPQHF
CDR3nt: TGTGCCAGCAGTGGCACAGGGGGATGGCAGCCCCAGCATTTT

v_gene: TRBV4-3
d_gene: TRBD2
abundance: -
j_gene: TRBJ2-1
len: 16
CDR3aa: CASSHRGRGSYNEQFF
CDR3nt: TGCGCCAGCAGCCACAGAGGGCGGGGGTCCTACAATGAGCAGTTCTTC

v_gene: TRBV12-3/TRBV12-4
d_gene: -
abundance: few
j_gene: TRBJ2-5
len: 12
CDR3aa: CASSSTSEAQYF
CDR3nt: TGTGCCAGCAGTTCCACCTCAGAGGCCCAGTACTTC

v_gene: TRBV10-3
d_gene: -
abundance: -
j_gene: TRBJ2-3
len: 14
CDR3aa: CAISEAGRTDTQYF
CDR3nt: TGTGCCATCAGTGAGGCGGGACGCACAGATACGCAGTATTTT

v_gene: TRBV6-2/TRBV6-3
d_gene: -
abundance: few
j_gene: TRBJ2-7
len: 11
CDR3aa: CASSQVVEQYF
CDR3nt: TGTGCCAGCAGCCAGGTAGTGGAGCAGTACTTC

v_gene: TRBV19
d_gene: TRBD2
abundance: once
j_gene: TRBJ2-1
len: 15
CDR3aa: CASSTPSGGRDEQFF
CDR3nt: TGTGCCAGTAGTACACCTAGCGGGGGACGGGATGAGCAGTTCTTC

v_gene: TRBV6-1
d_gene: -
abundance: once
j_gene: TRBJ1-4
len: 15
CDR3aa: CASSLFGQGNEKLFF
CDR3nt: TGTGCCAGCAGCCTCTTCGGGCAGGGGAATGAAAAACTGTTTTTT

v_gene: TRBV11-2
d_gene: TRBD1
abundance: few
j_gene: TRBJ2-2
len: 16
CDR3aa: CASSLERQGYTGELFF
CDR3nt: TGTGCCAGCAGCTTAGAAAGACAGGGGTACACCGGGGAGCTGTTTTTT

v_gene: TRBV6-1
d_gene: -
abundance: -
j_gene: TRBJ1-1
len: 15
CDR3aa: CASSPPRGLNTEAFF
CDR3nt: TGTGCCAGCAGTCCCCCCCGGGGCCTGAACACTGAAGCTTTCTTT

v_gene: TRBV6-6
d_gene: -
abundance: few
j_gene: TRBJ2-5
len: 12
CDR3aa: CASNPDGETQYF
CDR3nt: TGTGCCAGCAACCCGGACGGGGAGACCCAGTACTTC

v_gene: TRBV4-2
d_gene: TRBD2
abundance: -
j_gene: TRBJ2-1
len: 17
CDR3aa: CAISPGLAGFSYNEQFF
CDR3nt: TGTGCCATCAGCCCCGGGCTAGCGGGATTCTCCTACAATGAGCAGTTCTTC

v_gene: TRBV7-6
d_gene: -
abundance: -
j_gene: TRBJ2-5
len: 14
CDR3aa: CASSLFGPQETQYF
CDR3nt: TGTGCCAGCAGCTTATTTGGCCCCCAAGAGACCCAGTACTTC

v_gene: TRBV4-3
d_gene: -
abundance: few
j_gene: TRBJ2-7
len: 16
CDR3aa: CASSQDRYRESDEQYF
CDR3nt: TGCGCCAGCAGCCAAGATCGGTACAGGGAGTCGGACGAGCAGTACTTC

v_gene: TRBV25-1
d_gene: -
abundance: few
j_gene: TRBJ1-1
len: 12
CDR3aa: CASGPDRSEAFF
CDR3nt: TGTGCCAGCGGCCCAGACAGGTCGGAAGCTTTCTTT

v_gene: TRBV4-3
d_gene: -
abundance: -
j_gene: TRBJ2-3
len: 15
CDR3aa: CASSQDGPSTDTQYF
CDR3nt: TGCGCCAGCAGCCAAGACGGACCTAGCACAGATACGCAGTATTTT

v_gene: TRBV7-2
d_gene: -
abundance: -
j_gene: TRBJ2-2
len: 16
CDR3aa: CASSLARTANTGELFF
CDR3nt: TGTGCCAGCAGCTTAGCGCGGACGGCGAACACCGGGGAGCTGTTTTTT

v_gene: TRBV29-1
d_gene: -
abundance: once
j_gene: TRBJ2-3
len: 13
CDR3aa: CSVSLTDTDTQYF
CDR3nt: TGCAGCGTTTCCCTTACCGACACAGATACGCAGTATTTT

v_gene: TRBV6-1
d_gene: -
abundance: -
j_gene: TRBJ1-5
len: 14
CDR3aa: CASGMGGFNQPQHF
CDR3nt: TGTGCCAGCGGAATGGGCGGGTTCAATCAGCCCCAGCATTTT

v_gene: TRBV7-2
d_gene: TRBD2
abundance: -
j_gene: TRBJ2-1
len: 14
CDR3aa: CASSLAMGGDEQFF
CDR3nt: TGTGCCAGCAGCTTAGCTATGGGGGGGGATGAGCAGTTCTTC

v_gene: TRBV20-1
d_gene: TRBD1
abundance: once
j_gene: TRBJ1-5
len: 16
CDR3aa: CSARGLQGARGQPQHF
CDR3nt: TGCAGTGCTAGAGGACTACAGGGGGCGCGGGGTCAGCCCCAGCATTTT

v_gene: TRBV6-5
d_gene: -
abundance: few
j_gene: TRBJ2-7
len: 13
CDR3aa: CASSYFKGYEQYF
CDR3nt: TGTGCCAGCAGTTATTTTAAGGGATACGAGCAGTACTTC

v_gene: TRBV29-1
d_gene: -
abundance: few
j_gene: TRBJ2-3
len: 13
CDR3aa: CSVGTLSTDTQYF
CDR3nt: TGCAGCGTGGGGACCCTTAGCACAGATACGCAGTATTTT